The rows below give T cell receptor beta chains drawn from one sample of a study of CD8 T cells in ankylosing spondylitis. TCRdb called the 5' RACE reads again in MiXCR, with one record for every CDR3 protein. The profile shows about 390,000 distinct CDR3 sequences, under 25% of them singletons. Sequencing was performed on blood, either unsorted or a sorted T cell fraction (not recorded which). The receptors here all came from a male donor with ankylosing spondylitis. The CDR3 runs from the conserved cysteine through the conserved F or W. The D gene is left open where the match is weak. Where a row states a size, it is once, few, many or the class of an expanded clone; other rows omit it.

J gene	D gene	V gene	clone size	CDR3 protein	CDR3 DNA
TRBJ2-1	NA	TRBV9	few	CASSVQGFSNEQFF	TGTGCCAGCAGCGTACAGGGATTTAGCAATGAGCAGTTCTTC
TRBJ2-1	NA	TRBV19	few	CASSKAVSREGYNEQFF	TGTGCCAGTAGTAAGGCCGTTTCGCGGGAAGGGTACAATGAGCAGTTCTTC
TRBJ2-1	TRBD2	TRBV6-2/TRBV6-3	NA	CASSYQRTSGVASYRSSYNEQFF	TGTGCCAGCAGTTACCAGAGGACTAGCGGGGTCGCCTCGTATAGGAGCTCCTACAATGAGCAGTTCTTC
TRBJ1-1	TRBD1	TRBV5-1	few	CASSLEGATENTEAFF	TGCGCCAGCAGCTTGGAGGGGGCCACGGAGAACACTGAAGCTTTCTTT
TRBJ2-2	TRBD2	TRBV7-2	few	CASSLTSGSRGGELFF	TGTGCCAGCAGCTTAACTAGCGGGAGCCGGGGCGGGGAGCTGTTTTTT
TRBJ2-4	NA	TRBV29-1	many	CSVDGGTPNIQYF	TGCAGCGTGGACGGCGGGACCCCAAACATTCAGTACTTC
TRBJ1-1	NA	TRBV9	few	CASSSQDRSEAFF	TGTGCCAGCAGCTCCCAGGACAGATCTGAAGCTTTCTTT
TRBJ2-2	NA	TRBV5-1	NA	CASSWTRSNTGELFF	TGCGCCAGCAGCTGGACCCGATCGAACACCGGGGAGCTGTTTTTT
TRBJ1-1	TRBD1	TRBV5-5	NA	CASSLGSRGPEAFF	TGTGCCAGCAGCTTGGGGAGCAGGGGGCCGGAAGCTTTCTTT
TRBJ2-4	NA	TRBV3-1	few	CASSQAVVAKNIQYF	TGTGCCAGCAGCCAAGCCGTTGTAGCCAAAAACATTCAGTACTTC
TRBJ1-4	TRBD1	TRBV20-1	once	CSARRGDRGNEKLFF	TGCAGTGCTAGAAGAGGGGACAGGGGAAATGAAAAACTGTTTTTT
TRBJ1-1	NA	TRBV6-5	NA	CASSYSRGQGSTEAFF	TGTGCCAGCAGTTATTCAAGAGGGCAGGGAAGCACTGAAGCTTTCTTT
TRBJ1-1	NA	TRBV29-1	NA	CSVADTEAFF	TGCAGCGTTGCAGACACTGAAGCTTTCTTT
TRBJ2-2	NA	TRBV20-1	few	CSASRDTGELFF	TGCAGTGCTTCCAGGGACACCGGGGAGCTGTTTTTT
TRBJ2-1	NA	TRBV28	NA	CASSLLPGYNEQFF	TGTGCCAGCAGTTTATTACCTGGGTACAATGAGCAGTTCTTC
TRBJ1-2	TRBD1	TRBV18	NA	CASSPSDRSYGYTF	TGTGCCAGCTCACCTTCGGACAGGTCCTATGGCTACACCTTC
TRBJ1-1	TRBD1	TRBV19	NA	CASSTQGMNTEAFF	TGTGCCAGTAGTACACAGGGGATGAACACTGAAGCTTTCTTT
TRBJ2-1	TRBD1	TRBV12-3/TRBV12-4	few	CASSPTGTGQVEQFF	TGTGCCAGCAGTCCCACCGGGACAGGGCAGGTTGAGCAGTTCTTC
TRBJ2-7	TRBD2	TRBV5-1	NA	CASSPTSGAPYEQYF	TGCGCCAGCAGCCCGACTAGCGGGGCTCCCTACGAGCAGTACTTC
TRBJ2-3	TRBD2	TRBV6-1	NA	CASVLGLAGSSDTQYF	TGTGCCAGCGTCCTCGGACTAGCGGGTTCCTCAGATACGCAGTATTTT
TRBJ1-5	NA	TRBV7-2	few	CASSLFAPSLQPQHF	TGTGCCAGCAGCTTATTTGCCCCCTCCCTTCAGCCCCAGCATTTT
TRBJ2-7	NA	TRBV27	NA	CASSLRREQYF	TGTGCCAGCAGTTTGAGGCGCGAGCAGTACTTC
TRBJ2-7	NA	TRBV6-5	few	CASRSRGYEQYF	TGTGCCAGCAGAAGCCGGGGCTACGAGCAGTACTTC
TRBJ1-1	NA	TRBV7-9	many	CASSSQGPNTEAFF	TGTGCCAGCAGCTCACAGGGCCCGAACACTGAAGCTTTCTTT
TRBJ2-3	TRBD2	TRBV3-1	NA	CASSPSLAGGPYTQYF	TGTGCCAGCAGCCCCTCTCTAGCGGGAGGGCCTTATACGCAGTATTTT
TRBJ2-1	TRBD2	TRBV7-3	few	CASSPNSAGGRDEQFF	TGTGCCAGCAGCCCAAATTCAGCGGGAGGTAGAGATGAGCAGTTCTTC
TRBJ2-1	NA	TRBV7-6	NA	CASSLVGTVNEQFF	TGTGCCAGCAGCTTAGTGGGGACCGTCAATGAGCAGTTCTTC
TRBJ1-5	NA	TRBV9	NA	CASSVGGQGVQPQHF	TGTGCCAGCAGCGTAGGGGGTCAGGGTGTACAGCCCCAGCATTTT
TRBJ2-3	NA	TRBV12-3/TRBV12-4	NA	CASSLGLPPPDTQYF	TGTGCCAGCAGTTTAGGATTGCCTCCGCCAGATACGCAGTATTTT
TRBJ1-2	TRBD1	TRBV28	NA	CASGQGAPSGYTF	TGTGCCAGCGGACAGGGGGCGCCTTCTGGCTACACCTTC
TRBJ2-5	NA	TRBV24-1	few	CATSDRRVEKETQYF	TGTGCCACCAGCGACAGAAGGGTGGAGAAAGAGACCCAGTACTTC
TRBJ1-1	NA	TRBV6-5	few	CASSSGTDPEAFF	TGTGCCAGCAGTTCCGGCACAGACCCTGAAGCTTTCTTT
TRBJ1-6	TRBD1	TRBV9	NA	CASSVEGDRGDSPLHF	TGTGCCAGCAGCGTAGAAGGGGACAGGGGTGATTCACCCCTCCACTTT
TRBJ1-6	NA	TRBV19	NA	CASRPFGGMDNSPLHF	TGTGCCAGTAGACCCTTCGGGGGAATGGATAATTCACCCCTCCACTTT
TRBJ2-2	NA	TRBV7-2	few	CASSFVTVTGELFF	TGTGCCAGCAGCTTCGTTACAGTCACCGGGGAGCTGTTTTTT
TRBJ1-6	NA	TRBV20-1	few	CSAFPQGDGSPLHF	TGCAGTGCTTTTCCACAGGGAGATGGGTCACCCCTCCACTTT
TRBJ2-3	NA	TRBV3-1	NA	CASSPRRDGDTQYF	TGTGCCAGCAGCCCGCGCAGGGACGGAGATACGCAGTATTTT
TRBJ2-6	TRBD1	TRBV18	few	CASSPSNVDRASGANVLTF	TGTGCCAGCTCACCGTCAAATGTCGACAGGGCATCTGGGGCCAACGTCCTGACTTTC
TRBJ1-1	NA	TRBV18	NA	CASSGSRTVNTEAFF	TGTGCCAGCTCAGGGTCCAGGACAGTGAACACTGAAGCTTTCTTT
TRBJ2-7	NA	TRBV3-1	few	CASAGTQSSYEQYF	TGTGCCAGTGCCGGGACCCAGAGCTCCTACGAGCAGTACTTC
TRBJ2-2	NA	TRBV18	NA	CASSRERSTGELFF	TGTGCCAGCTCACGGGAGCGTTCCACCGGGGAGCTGTTTTTT
TRBJ2-3	TRBD2	TRBV5-1	once	CASSWGGNTDTQYF	TGCGCCAGCAGCTGGGGGGGAAACACAGATACGCAGTATTTT
TRBJ2-1	TRBD2	TRBV12-3/TRBV12-4	few	CASNLAGVSLKQFF	TGTGCCAGCAATTTAGCGGGAGTTAGTTTGAAGCAGTTCTTC
TRBJ2-1	TRBD2	TRBV6-5	NA	CASSYSNGVAGNNEQFF	TGTGCCAGCAGTTACTCGAATGGAGTAGCGGGCAACAATGAGCAGTTCTTC
TRBJ2-7	NA	TRBV3-1	NA	CASSPTPQGSEQYF	TGTGCCAGCAGCCCCACCCCACAGGGATCCGAGCAGTACTTC
TRBJ1-1	TRBD1	TRBV18	few	CATLGQGDVAFF	TGTGCCACTCTCGGACAGGGGGACGTAGCTTTCTTT
TRBJ2-1	NA	TRBV10-3	many	CAISDTGTTMGNEQFF	TGTGCCATCAGTGACACAGGGACAACAATGGGCAATGAGCAGTTCTTT
TRBJ2-3	TRBD2	TRBV28	NA	CASSLLGLAGTDTQYF	TGTGCCAGCAGTTTATTGGGACTAGCGGGGACAGATACGCAGTATTTT
TRBJ2-1	NA	TRBV7-2	few	CASSPGWNYNEQFF	TGTGCCAGCAGCCCAGGCTGGAACTACAATGAGCAGTTCTTC
TRBJ1-1	NA	TRBV29-1	NA	CSVSIMNTEAFF	TGCAGCGTAAGTATTATGAACACTGAAGCTTTCTTT
TRBJ2-7	NA	TRBV28	NA	CASIGQYEQYF	TGTGCCAGCATCGGCCAGTACGAGCAGTACTTC
TRBJ2-7	NA	TRBV29-1	NA	CSVWGQGIPYEQYF	TGCAGCGTTTGGGGGCAGGGCATACCCTACGAGCAGTACTTC
TRBJ2-3	NA	TRBV7-3	NA	CASSRASSDTQYF	TGTGCCAGCAGTAGGGCTAGCTCAGATACGCAGTATTTT
TRBJ2-7	NA	TRBV20-1	NA	CSARGPTKPGEQYF	TGCAGTGCTAGAGGCCCAACAAAACCTGGCGAGCAGTACTTC
TRBJ2-2	TRBD1	TRBV28	NA	CASSPPPIDRGVSGELFF	TGTGCCAGCAGTCCTCCCCCGATCGACAGGGGGGTGTCCGGGGAGCTGTTTTTT
TRBJ1-4	TRBD1	TRBV27	NA	CASSADRVKLFF	TGTGCCAGCAGTGCCGACAGGGTAAAACTGTTTTTT